The 14 T cell receptor beta chains listed next were all sequenced from one sample in a study of shared clonotypes between healthy human individuals. This table comes from immunoSEQ multiplex PCR, and its TCRdb copy is limited to in-frame clones, with some not included. The table has more than 400,000 clones, approximately 84% seen once. The sequenced sample was PBMCs. The receptors come from a middle-aged woman in good health. Some clones in this sample may be carry-over from other donors' samples.

The chain employs TRBV2 and TRBJ2-1; no definite D call. Germline CDR1 is SNHLY and CDR2 is FYNNEI. The CDR3 contains 12 residues. Trimming stripped 2 bases from V and 9 bases from J, with 8 bases between. CDR3 amino acids: CASSENPVEQFF. CDR3 DNA: TGTGCCAGCAGTGAAAATCCGGTTGAGCAGTTCTTC.

As regards this clone: This may come from a read error, since a much larger clone is one base off. The chain has TRBV11-2 and TRBJ1-1, with D possibly matching TRBD1 (5 bases). The CDR3 runs 13 residues. Germline-derived CDR1 and CDR2 are SGHAT and FQNNGV. Between the trimmed V and J ends, which lost 4 bases and 1 base, there was a span of 7 bases. CDR3 sequence reads: CASSWGRNTEAFF. Written as DNA, the CDR3 is TGTGCCAGCAGCTGGGGACGGAACACTGAAGCTTTCTTT.

V is TRBV5-5 and J is TRBJ1-1, with TRBD1 identical over 7 bases. The junction had 3 bases not matched to a gene; V was cut back by 4 bases and J by 0 bases. The CDR3 spans 14 residues. Per the germline V gene, CDR1 is SGHKS and CDR2 is YYEKEE (reference sequence). This chain's CDR3 is CASSRGGMNTEAFF. Written as DNA, the CDR3 is TGTGCCAGCAGCCGAGGGGGCATGAACACTGAAGCTTTCTTT. Full variable domain (outside the CDR3, taken from reference TRBV5-5 and TRBJ1-1): DAGVTQSPTHLIKTRGQQVTLRCSPISGHKSVSWYQQVLGQGPQFIFQYYEKEERGRGNFPDRFSARQFPNYSSELNVNALLLGDSALYLCASSRGGMNTEAFFGQGTRLTVV.

This chain links TRBV9 with TRBJ2-3, with a tentative D call TRBD2 (6 bases). V was shortened by 1 base and J by 0 bases, with 6 bases between the two germline ends. Germline V gene sequence: CDR1 SGDLS, CDR2 YYNGEE. This CDR3 is 14 amino acids long. The CDR3 nucleotides are TGTGCCAGCAGCGTAAGCGGGAGCACAGATACGCAGTATTTT. It specifies CASSVSGSTDTQYF.

This chain joins TRBV2 and TRBJ2-7; D remains unclear. Germline CDR1 reads SNHLY; CDR2 reads FYNNEI. CDR3 length equals 12 residues. Trimming took off 2 bases at V and 3 bases at J, with 5 bases between the two ends. In nucleotides, the CDR3 is TGTGCCAGCAGTGAATATCTCTACGAGCAGTACTTC. This translates into CASSEYLYEQYF.

This clone was seen many times. Other DNA sequences from this sample encode an identical CDR3 as well. The rearrangement links TRBV7-2 to TRBJ2-2; perhaps TRBD2 as D (7 bases). Germline assignment: CDR1 SGHTA and CDR2 FQGNSA. The CDR3 length is 16 residues. Trimming stripped 2 bases from V and 3 bases from J, with 13 bases between. CDR3 region: CASSLSGGADTGELFF. DNA of the CDR3: TGTGCCAGCAGCTTATCGGGGGGCGCCGACACCGGGGAGCTGTTTTTT.

This chain connects TRBV4-3 to TRBJ2-5, with 8 bases matching TRBD1. CDR1 LGHNA and CDR2 YSLEER come from the germline V gene. The CDR3 spans 16 residues. V trimming: 4 bases; J trimming: 2 bases; junction bases outside the gene matches: 9. In DNA form, the CDR3 reads TGCGCCAGCAGCCGAACCGGGACAGGACCTCAAGAGACCCAGTACTTC. This codes for CASSRTGTGPQETQYF.

This chain joins TRBV11-2 and TRBJ2-7; D gene ambiguous. The V and J ends lost 2 bases and 0 bases respectively, with 17 bases between them. Germline loops: CDR1 SGHAT, CDR2 FQNNGV. This CDR3 region has 17 residues. CDR3 amino acids: CASSLKPIGRSSYEQYF. The CDR3 coding sequence is TGTGCCAGCAGCTTAAAACCCATCGGCAGGAGCTCCTACGAGCAGTACTTC.

The chain links TRBV18 to TRBJ2-7; 7 bases fit TRBD2. J lost 3 bases, V lost 3 bases, and 11 bases had no gene match. CDR1 KGHSH and CDR2 LQKENI come from the germline V gene. The CDR3 contains 16 residues. This CDR3 reads CASSPGVAASGYEQYF. The DNA for the CDR3 is TGTGCCAGCTCACCGGGGGTCGCGGCTAGCGGCTACGAGCAGTACTTC.

This clone has a single count. The CDR3 spells CASSLVSGGRETQYF. In DNA, the CDR3 is TGCGCCAGCAGCTTGGTTTCAGGGGGCCGAGAGACCCAGTACTTC. The chain employs TRBV5-1 and TRBJ2-5; 8 positions match TRBD1. This CDR3 has 15 amino acids. Germline V CDR1 and CDR2: SGHRS, YFSETQ. The J segment lost 4 bases and the V segment lost 0 bases, leaving 5 bases of the junction unmatched.

This clone was detected ten times or more. The rearrangement uses TRBV6-1 and TRBJ1-2, with TRBD1 matching 8 bases. This CDR3 is 15 amino acids long. With V trimmed by 3 bases and J by 0 bases, 3 bases remained unmatched. Germline-derived CDR1 and CDR2 are MNHNS and SASEGT. The CDR3 is CASSEWTGPNYGYTF. In DNA, the CDR3 is TGTGCCAGCAGTGAGTGGACAGGGCCTAACTATGGCTACACCTTC.

In the case of this clone: It differs at one base from a far larger clone, so likely a read error. The chain joins TRBV29-1 to TRBJ2-7; 8 bases match TRBD1. This CDR3 comprises 18 residues. J was trimmed by 3 bases and V by 7 bases; bases with no gene match: 23. Germline CDR1 is SQVTM and CDR2 is ANQGSEA. CDR3 DNA: TGCAGCGCCGAGTGTTGTGGGACAGGAATACCCCCCAACTACGAGCAGTACTTC. It specifies CSAECCGTGIPPNYEQYF.

The V and J genes are TRBV27 and TRBJ2-5; the match to TRBD2 covers 10 bases. Germline V gene lookup returns CDR1 MNHEY and CDR2 SMNVEV (reference sequence). The CDR3 runs 15 residues. V lost 5 bases to trimming and J lost 1 base; unmatched junction nucleotides: 4. CDR3 DNA: TGTGCCAGCAGTCCTTTAGCGGGGGGCCAAGAGACCCAGTACTTC. Translated: CASSPLAGGQETQYF.

This chain connects TRBV14 to TRBJ1-2, with 7 bases lining up with TRBD1. The germline V gene encodes CDR1 SGHDN and CDR2 FVKESK. This CDR3 spans 14 amino acids. Germline trimming cut 1 base from V and 5 bases from J; bases unmatched to any gene: 4. CDR3 DNA: TGTGCCAGCAGCCAAGGCCTGACAGGGTATGGCTACACCTTC. Translation gives CASSQGLTGYGYTF. The full variable domain, its missing parts supplied by reference TRBV14 and TRBJ1-2, is EAGVTQFPSHSVIEKGQTVTLRCDPISGHDNLYWYRRVMGKEIKFLLHFVKESKQDESGMPNNRFLAERTGGTYSTLKVQPAELEDSGVYFCASSQGLTGYGYTFGSGTRLTVV.